The sequence of this TCR beta chain was determined in a study of shared clonotypes between healthy human individuals. General study results and limits: It was anticipated that sequencing depth would influence how many clonotypes donors shared. Some clonotypes were shared by all four sorted-subset donors, while others were not shared. The non-shared ones had lower generation probabilities than the shared ones.

Trimming cost V 2 bases and J 5 bases; bases outside gene matches: 2. The germline CDR1 and CDR2 sequences are MGHDK and SYGVNS. The CDR3 has 14 residues. On this clone itself: Antigen: not known.

The assay was run at deep level. Profiling relied on immunoSEQ multiplex PCR, and the TCRdb table lists in-frame clones only, not all of them. Of 2 million to 2.5 million clones listed, approximately 96% were seen once; the top ten hold 0.1% to 0.15%. The sequence derives from a man between 18 and 29 years old in good health. Sequenced: naive CD4+ T cells sorted from blood. Subset meaning: CD45RA+ positively selected. This chain connects TRBV25-1 to TRBJ2-3, with TRBD2 matching 9 bases. The CDR3 reads CASSEAGGRDTQYF. Here the CDR3 DNA reads TGTGCCAGCAGTGAAGCGGGGGGGCGAGATACGCAGTATTTT. Based on the CDR3 plus reference TRBV25-1 and TRBJ2-3, the full variable domain is EADIYQTPRYLVIGTGKKITLECSQTMGHDKMYWYQQDPGMELHLIHYSYGVNSTEKGDLSSESTVSRIRTEHFPLTLESARPSHTSQYLCASSEAGGRDTQYFGPGTRLTVL.